This T cell receptor beta chain was sequenced in a study of early T cells in non-severe SARS-CoV-2 infection. Trimming took 3 bases from V and 11 from J, leaving 17 bases between them. Germline V gene lookup returns CDR1 DFQATT and CDR2 SNEGSKA (reference sequence). The CDR3 runs 14 residues. The library protocol tagged individual cDNA molecules with unique molecular identifiers. MiXCR, applied by TCRdb to the 5' RACE reads, yields one record per CDR3 protein. The sample has some 110,000 distinct CDR3 sequences; just under 15% are singletons. This sequence originates from an adult who was a healthcare worker with PCR-confirmed SARS-CoV-2 infection or an uninfected control (not recorded which). The sample consisted of whole blood. This rearrangement joins TRBV20-1 to TRBJ1-6; D is ambiguous. The CDR3 nucleotides are TGCAGTGCTAGCCTCCAAGTGGGCGAGGCACCCCTCCACTTT. It translates to CSASLQVGEAPLHF.